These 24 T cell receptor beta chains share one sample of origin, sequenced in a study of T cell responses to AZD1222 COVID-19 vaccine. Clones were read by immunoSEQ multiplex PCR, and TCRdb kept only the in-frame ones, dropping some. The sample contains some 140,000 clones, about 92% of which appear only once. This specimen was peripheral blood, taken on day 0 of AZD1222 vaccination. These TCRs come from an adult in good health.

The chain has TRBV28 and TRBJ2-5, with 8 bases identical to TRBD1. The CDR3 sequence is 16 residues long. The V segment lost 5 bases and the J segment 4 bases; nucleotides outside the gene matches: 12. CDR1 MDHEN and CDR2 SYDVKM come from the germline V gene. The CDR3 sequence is CASSGPRQGKGETQYF. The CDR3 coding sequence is TGTGCCAGCAGTGGACCGAGACAGGGGAAGGGAGAGACCCAGTACTTC.

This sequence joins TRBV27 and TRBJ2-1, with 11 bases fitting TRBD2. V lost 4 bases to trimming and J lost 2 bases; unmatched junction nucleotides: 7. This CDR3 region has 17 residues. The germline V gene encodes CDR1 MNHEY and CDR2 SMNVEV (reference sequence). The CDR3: CASSSTSGSSPYNEQFF. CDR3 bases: TGTGCCAGCAGTTCAACTAGCGGGAGCTCCCCCTACAATGAGCAGTTCTTC.

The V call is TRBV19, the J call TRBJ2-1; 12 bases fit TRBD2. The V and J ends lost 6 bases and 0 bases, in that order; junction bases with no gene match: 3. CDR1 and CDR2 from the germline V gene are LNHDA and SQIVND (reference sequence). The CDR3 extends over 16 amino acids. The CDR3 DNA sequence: TGTGCCAGTAGGGGGACTAGCGGGTACTCCTACAATGAGCAGTTCTTC. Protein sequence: CASRGTSGYSYNEQFF.

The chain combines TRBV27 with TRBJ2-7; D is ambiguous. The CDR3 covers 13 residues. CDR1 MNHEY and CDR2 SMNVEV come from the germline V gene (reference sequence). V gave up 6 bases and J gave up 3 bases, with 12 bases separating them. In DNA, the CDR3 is TGTGCCAGCAGCCGTATAATGGGCTACGAGCAGTACTTC. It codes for CASSRIMGYEQYF.

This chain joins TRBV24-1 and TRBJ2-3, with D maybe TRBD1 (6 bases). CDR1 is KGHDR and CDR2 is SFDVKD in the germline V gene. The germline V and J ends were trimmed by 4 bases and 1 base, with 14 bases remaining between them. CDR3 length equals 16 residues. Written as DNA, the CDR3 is TGTGCCACCAGTGAAACAGGGAGAGGAGGCACAGATACGCAGTATTTT. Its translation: CATSETGRGGTDTQYF.

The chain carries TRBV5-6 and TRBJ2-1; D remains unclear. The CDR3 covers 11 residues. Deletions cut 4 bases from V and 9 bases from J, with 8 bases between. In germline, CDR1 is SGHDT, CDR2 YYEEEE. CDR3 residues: CASSLRLEQFF. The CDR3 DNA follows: TGTGCCAGCAGCCTACGACTTGAGCAGTTCTTC.

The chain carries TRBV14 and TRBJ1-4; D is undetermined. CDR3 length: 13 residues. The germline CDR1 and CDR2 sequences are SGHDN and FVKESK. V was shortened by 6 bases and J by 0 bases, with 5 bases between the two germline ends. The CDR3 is CASRRTTNEKLFF. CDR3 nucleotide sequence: TGTGCCAGCAGGCGGACAACTAATGAAAAACTGTTTTTT.

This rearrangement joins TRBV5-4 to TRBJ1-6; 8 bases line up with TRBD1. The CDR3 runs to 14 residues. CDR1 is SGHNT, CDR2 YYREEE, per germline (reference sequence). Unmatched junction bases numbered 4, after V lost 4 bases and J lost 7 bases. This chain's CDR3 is CASSADRANSPLHF. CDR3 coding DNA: TGTGCCAGCAGCGCGGACAGGGCGAATTCACCCCTCCACTTT.

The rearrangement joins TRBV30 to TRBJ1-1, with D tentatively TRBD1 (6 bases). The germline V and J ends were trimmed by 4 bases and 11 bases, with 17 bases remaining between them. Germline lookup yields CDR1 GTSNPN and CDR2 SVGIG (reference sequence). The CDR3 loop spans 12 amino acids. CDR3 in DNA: TGTGCCTGGAAGGGGGGCCCGCTAGAGGCTTTCTTT. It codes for CAWKGGPLEAFF.

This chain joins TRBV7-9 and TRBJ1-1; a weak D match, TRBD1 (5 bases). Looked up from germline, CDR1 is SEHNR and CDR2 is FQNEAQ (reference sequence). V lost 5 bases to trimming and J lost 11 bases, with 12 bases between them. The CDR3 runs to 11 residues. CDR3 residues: CASSQDIIAFF. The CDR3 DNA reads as TGTGCCAGCAGCCAGGACATCATCGCTTTCTTT.

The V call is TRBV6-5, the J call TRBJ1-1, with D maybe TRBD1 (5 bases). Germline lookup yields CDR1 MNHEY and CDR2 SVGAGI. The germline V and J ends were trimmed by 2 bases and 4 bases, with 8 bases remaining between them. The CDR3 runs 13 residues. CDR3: CASSYAGVTEAFF. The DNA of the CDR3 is TGTGCCAGCAGTTACGCGGGGGTCACTGAAGCTTTCTTT.

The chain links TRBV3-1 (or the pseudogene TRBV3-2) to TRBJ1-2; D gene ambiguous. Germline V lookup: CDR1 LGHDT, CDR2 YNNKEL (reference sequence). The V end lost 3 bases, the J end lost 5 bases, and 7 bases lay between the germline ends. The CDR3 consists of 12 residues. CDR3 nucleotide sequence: TGTGCCAGCAGCCAGGACGTATATGGCTACACCTTC. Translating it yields CASSQDVYGYTF.

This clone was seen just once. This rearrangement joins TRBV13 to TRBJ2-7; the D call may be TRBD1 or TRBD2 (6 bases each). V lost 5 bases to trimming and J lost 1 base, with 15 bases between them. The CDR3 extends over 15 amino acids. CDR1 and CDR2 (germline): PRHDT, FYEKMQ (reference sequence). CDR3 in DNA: TGTGCCAGCAGCAGGGGGGCTGGGCCATCCTACGAGCAGTACTTC. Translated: CASSRGAGPSYEQYF. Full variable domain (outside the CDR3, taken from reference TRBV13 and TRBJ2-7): AAGVIQSPRHLIKEKRETATLKCYPIPRHDTVYWYQQGPGQDPQFLISFYEKMQSDKGSIPDRFSAQQFSDYHSELNMSSLELGDSALYFCASSRGAGPSYEQYFGPGTRLTVT.

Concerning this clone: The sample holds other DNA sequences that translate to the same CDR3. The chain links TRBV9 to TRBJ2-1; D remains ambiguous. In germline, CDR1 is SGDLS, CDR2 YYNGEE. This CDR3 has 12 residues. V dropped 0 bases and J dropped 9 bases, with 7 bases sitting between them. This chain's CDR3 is CASSVVGIEQFF. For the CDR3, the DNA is TGTGCCAGCAGCGTAGTTGGAATTGAGCAGTTCTTC.

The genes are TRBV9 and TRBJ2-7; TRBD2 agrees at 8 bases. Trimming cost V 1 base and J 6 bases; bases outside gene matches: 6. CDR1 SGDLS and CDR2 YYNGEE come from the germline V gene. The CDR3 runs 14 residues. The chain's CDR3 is CASSVTGGPGEQYF. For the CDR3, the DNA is TGTGCCAGCAGCGTAACGGGAGGGCCGGGCGAGCAGTACTTC.

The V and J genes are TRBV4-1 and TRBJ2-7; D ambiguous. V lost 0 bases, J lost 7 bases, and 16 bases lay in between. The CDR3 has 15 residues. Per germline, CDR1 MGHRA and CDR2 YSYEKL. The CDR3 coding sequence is TGCGCCAGCAGCCAAGACGCGGCTACGTTTTTAGAGCAGTACTTC. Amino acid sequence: CASSQDAATFLEQYF.

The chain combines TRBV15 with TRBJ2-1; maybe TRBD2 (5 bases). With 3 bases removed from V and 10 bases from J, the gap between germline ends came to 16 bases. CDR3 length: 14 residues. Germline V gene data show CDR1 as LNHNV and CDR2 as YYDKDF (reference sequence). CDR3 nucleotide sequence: TGTGCCACCAGCAGGGATCTAACGGGATCCGAGCAGTTCTTC. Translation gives CATSRDLTGSEQFF.

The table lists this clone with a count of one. CDR3 nucleotides: TGTGCCAGCAGTCCGAGCGCCAGGGGTTACTATGGCTACACCTTC. Residues: CASSPSARGYYGYTF. This sequence joins TRBV7-2 and TRBJ1-2; tentatively, D is TRBD1 (6 bases). V was trimmed by 6 bases and J by 3 bases, leaving 17 bases between them. Germline V gives CDR1 SGHTA, CDR2 FQGNSA. This CDR3 comprises 15 residues.

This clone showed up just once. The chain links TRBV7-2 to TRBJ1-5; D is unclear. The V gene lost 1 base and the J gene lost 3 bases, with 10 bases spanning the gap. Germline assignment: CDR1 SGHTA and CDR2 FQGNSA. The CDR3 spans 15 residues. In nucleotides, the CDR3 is TGTGCCAGCAGCTTAGGTGGGAAATTCAATCAGCCCCAGCATTTT. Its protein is CASSLGGKFNQPQHF.

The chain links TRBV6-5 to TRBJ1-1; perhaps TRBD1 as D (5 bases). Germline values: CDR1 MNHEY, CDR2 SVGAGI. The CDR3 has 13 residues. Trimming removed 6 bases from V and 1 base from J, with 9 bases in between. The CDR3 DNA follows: TGTGCCAGCAGACCGGGGCCGAACACTGAAGCTTTCTTT. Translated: CASRPGPNTEAFF.

CDR3 nucleotide sequence: TGTGCCATCAGTGAAGGGAGTAGCGAATACAATGAGCAGTTCTTC. Translated: CAISEGSSEYNEQFF. The chain employs TRBV10-3 and TRBJ2-1; weak D call: TRBD2 (5 bases). This CDR3 contains 15 residues. Germline CDR1 is ENHRY and CDR2 is SYGVKD. Trimming removed 3 bases from V and 4 bases from J, with 13 bases in between.

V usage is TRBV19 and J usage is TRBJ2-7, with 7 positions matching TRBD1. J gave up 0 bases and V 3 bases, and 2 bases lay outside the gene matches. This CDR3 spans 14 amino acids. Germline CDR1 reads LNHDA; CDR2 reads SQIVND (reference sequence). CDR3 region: CASSIGDSSYEQYF. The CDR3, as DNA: TGTGCCAGTAGTATCGGGGACAGCTCCTACGAGCAGTACTTC. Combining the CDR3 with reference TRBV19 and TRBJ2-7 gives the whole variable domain DGGITQSPKYLFRKEGQNVTLSCEQNLNHDAMYWYRQDPGQGLRLIYYSQIVNDFQKGDIAEGYSVSREKKESFPLTVTSAQKNPTAFYLCASSIGDSSYEQYFGPGTRLTVT.

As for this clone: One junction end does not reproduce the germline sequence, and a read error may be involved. CDR3 loop: CASSLGTFEKLFF. The CDR3 coding sequence is TGTGCCAGCAGCTTAGGGACTTTCGAAAAACTGTTTTTT. The gene calls are TRBV12-3 or TRBV12-4 and TRBJ1-4; a weak D match, TRBD1 (5 bases). CDR3 length: 13 residues.

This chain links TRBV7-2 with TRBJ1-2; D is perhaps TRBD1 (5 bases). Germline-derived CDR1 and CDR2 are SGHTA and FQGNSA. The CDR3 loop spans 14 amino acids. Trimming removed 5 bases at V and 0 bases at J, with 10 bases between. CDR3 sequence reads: CASSPGPSNYGYTF. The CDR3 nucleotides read TGTGCCAGCAGCCCGGGACCCTCTAACTATGGCTACACCTTC. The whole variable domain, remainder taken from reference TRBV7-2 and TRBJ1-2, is GAGVSQSPSNKVTEKGKDVELRCDPISGHTALYWYRQSLGQGLEFLIYFQGNSAPDKSGLPSDRFSAERTGGSVSTLTIQRTQQEDSAVYLCASSPGPSNYGYTFGSGTRLTVV.